The next 5 T cell receptor beta chains were all read from a single sample in a study of immune evolution from preneoplasia to lung adenocarcinoma. The table came from immunoSEQ multiplex PCR; TCRdb's copy has only in-frame clones and leaves some out. The sample lists roughly 9,400 clones; roughly 91% were seen once. Sequenced material: FFPE invasive lung adenocarcinoma tissue. These receptor sequences come from a person aged 65-85 years with invasive lung adenocarcinoma. Some clones in this sample may be carry-over from other donors' samples.

The gene calls are TRBV30 and TRBJ2-4, with D perhaps matching TRBD1 (5 bases). The ends were cut back, 0 bases at V and 3 bases at J, with 12 bases in the middle. This CDR3 has 15 residues. Per the germline V gene, CDR1 is GTSNPN and CDR2 is SVGIG (reference sequence). As DNA, the CDR3 is TGTGCCTGGAGTGTGCAGGGAACCGTCAAAAACATTCAGTACTTC. It translates to CAWSVQGTVKNIQYF.

The chain links TRBV28 to TRBJ2-2; tentative D call: TRBD2 (6 bases). The CDR3 contains 14 residues. V was trimmed by 10 bases and J by 4 bases, leaving 16 bases between them. Germline lookup yields CDR1 MDHEN and CDR2 SYDVKM. Written as DNA, the CDR3 is TGTGCCATGAGAGGGCGGGGACTCACCGGGGAGCTGTTTTTT. Amino acid sequence: CAMRGRGLTGELFF. The full variable domain, its missing parts supplied by reference TRBV28 and TRBJ2-2, is DVKVTQSSRYLVKRTGEKVFLECVQDMDHENMFWYRQDPGLGLRLIYFSYDVKMKEKGDIPEGYSVSREKKERFSLILESASTNQTSMYLCAMRGRGLTGELFFGEGSRLTVL.

The V and J genes are TRBV5-6 and TRBJ2-1; no reliable D call. Germline assignment: CDR1 SGHDT and CDR2 YYEEEE. The V and J ends lost 0 bases and 5 bases respectively, with 6 bases between them. CDR3 length equals 13 residues. CDR3 in amino acids: CASSLAGHNEQFF. In DNA form, the CDR3 reads TGTGCCAGCAGCTTGGCGGGTCACAATGAGCAGTTCTTC.

This clone was recorded once. This chain uses TRBV5-4 with TRBJ2-5; 10 positions match TRBD2. V was pared by 4 bases and J by 5 bases, with 8 bases of the junction left unmatched. This CDR3 has 15 residues. In germline, CDR1 is SGHNT, CDR2 YYREEE (reference sequence). CDR3 region: CASSIRTSGGETQYF. CDR3 sequence (DNA): TGTGCCAGCAGCATTCGGACTAGCGGAGGGGAGACCCAGTACTTC.

This rearrangement joins TRBV29-1 to TRBJ2-1; D is unresolved. This CDR3 has 14 residues. Trimming removed 2 bases at V and 9 bases at J, with 17 bases between. Germline CDR1 SQVTM, CDR2 ANQGSEA. DNA of the CDR3: TGCAGCGTTGAACTAGGAGCTGGGGTGGGTGAGCAGTTCTTC. It translates to CSVELGAGVGEQFF.